The rows below give T cell receptor beta chains drawn from one sample of a study of PD-1 blockade in classical Hodgkin lymphoma. Only in-frame clones appear in the TCRdb table, and some are missing; sequencing was by immunoSEQ multiplex PCR. The table includes about 27,000 clones, less than 80% detected once. The source was peripheral blood mononuclear cells (PBMCs), collected before the second cycle of nivolumab. The receptor source for this set is a human donor with classical Hodgkin lymphoma. The conserved cysteine and the conserved F or W are not part of the CDR3 here.

J,V,CDR3
TRBJ1-1,TRBV27,ASSLGRGRTEAF
TRBJ2-1,TRBV7-2,ASSPSVTGYNEQF
TRBJ2-7,TRBV7-3,ASSSNRDGEQY
TRBJ2-5,TRBV10-2,ASSEYRQETQY
TRBJ2-1,TRBV5-1,ASSPGTDSYNEQF
TRBJ1-2,TRBV7-8,ASSLGGHDYGYT
TRBJ1-1,TRBV7-2,ASSLDGQPNTEAF
TRBJ2-5,TRBV6-5,ASSLSGDRETQY
TRBJ1-1,TRBV19,ASTHSGTLNTEAF
TRBJ2-1,TRBV5-1,ASRQGLAGSSYNEQF
TRBJ1-1,TRBV9,ASSTGVEGRNTEAF
TRBJ1-2,TRBV7-2,ASSLAPGQGAYGYT
TRBJ2-5,TRBV5-1,ASRRDWARQETQY
TRBJ2-7,TRBV15,ATSEGAYEQY
TRBJ2-7,TRBV6-6,ASSYSLDSSEQY
TRBJ1-2,TRBV29-1,SVELGQGAGGYT
TRBJ2-7,TRBV10-3,AISVQQGTNNEQY
TRBJ2-6,TRBV5-8,ASSLSTRANVLT
TRBJ2-5,TRBV11-3,ASSPSKETQY
TRBJ2-2,TRBV7-2,ASSLAWGRQTGELF
TRBJ1-2,TRBV18,ASSQGITGPKGGYT
TRBJ1-2,TRBV5-1,ASRTDRDRAST
TRBJ1-5,TRBV19,ASRWDGGPQH
TRBJ2-7,TRBV9,ASSAGQGPTYEQY
TRBJ1-2,TRBV7-9,ASSNHVQGDRGYT